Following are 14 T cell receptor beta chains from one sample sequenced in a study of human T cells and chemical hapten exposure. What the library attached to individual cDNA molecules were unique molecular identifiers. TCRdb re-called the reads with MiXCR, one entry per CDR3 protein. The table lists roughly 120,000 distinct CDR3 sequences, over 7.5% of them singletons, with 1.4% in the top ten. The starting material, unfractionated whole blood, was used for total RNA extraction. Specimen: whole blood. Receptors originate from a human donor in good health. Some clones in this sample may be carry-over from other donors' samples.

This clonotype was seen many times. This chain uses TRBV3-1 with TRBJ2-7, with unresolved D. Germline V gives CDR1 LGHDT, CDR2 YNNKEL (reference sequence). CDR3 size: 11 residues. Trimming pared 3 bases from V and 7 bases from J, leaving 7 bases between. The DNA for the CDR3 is TGTGCCAGCAGCCAGACATGGGAGCAGTACTTC. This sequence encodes CASSQTWEQYF.

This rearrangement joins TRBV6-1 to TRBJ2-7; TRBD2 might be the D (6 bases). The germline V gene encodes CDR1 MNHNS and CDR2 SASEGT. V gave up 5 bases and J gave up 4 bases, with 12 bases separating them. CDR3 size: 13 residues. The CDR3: CASSSGSRYEQYF. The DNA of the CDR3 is TGTGCCAGCAGTTCCGGGAGTCGGTACGAGCAGTACTTC.

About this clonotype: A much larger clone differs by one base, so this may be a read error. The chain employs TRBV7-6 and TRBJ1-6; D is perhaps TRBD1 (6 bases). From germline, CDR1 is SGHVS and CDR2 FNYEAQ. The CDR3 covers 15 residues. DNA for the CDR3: TGTGTCAGCAGCTTAGAGGCAGGGGCGGAATCACCCCTCCACTTT. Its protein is CVSSLEAGAESPLHF.

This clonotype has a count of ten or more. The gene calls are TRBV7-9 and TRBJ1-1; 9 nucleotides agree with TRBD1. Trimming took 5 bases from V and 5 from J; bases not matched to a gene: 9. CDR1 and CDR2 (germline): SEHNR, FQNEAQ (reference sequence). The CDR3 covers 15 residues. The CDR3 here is CASSGSTGGGTEAFF. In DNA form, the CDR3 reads TGTGCCAGCAGCGGATCGACAGGGGGTGGTACTGAAGCTTTCTTT.

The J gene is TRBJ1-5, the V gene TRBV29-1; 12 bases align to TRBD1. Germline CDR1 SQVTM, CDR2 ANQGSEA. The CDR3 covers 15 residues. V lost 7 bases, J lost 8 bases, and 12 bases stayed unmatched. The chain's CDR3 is CSAGTGGEGNKPQHF. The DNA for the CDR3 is TGCAGCGCAGGGACAGGGGGCGAGGGAAATAAGCCCCAGCATTTT.

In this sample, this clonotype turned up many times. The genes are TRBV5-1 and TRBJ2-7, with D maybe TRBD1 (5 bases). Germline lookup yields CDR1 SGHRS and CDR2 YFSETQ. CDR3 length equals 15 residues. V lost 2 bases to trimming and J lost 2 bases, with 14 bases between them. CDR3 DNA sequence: TGCGCCAGCAGCTTTCTGGCAGGGCTTACCTACGAGCAGTACTTC. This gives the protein CASSFLAGLTYEQYF. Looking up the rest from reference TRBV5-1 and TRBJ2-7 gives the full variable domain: KAGVTQTPRYLIKTRGQQVTLSCSPISGHRSVSWYQQTPGQGLQFLFEYFSETQRNKGNFPGRFSGRQFSNSRSEMNVSTLELGDSALYLCASSFLAGLTYEQYFGPGTRLTVT.

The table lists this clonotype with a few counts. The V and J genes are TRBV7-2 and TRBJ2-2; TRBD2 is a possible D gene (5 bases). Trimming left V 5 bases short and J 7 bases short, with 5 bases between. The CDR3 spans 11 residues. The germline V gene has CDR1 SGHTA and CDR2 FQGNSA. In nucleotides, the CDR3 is TGTGCCAGCAGCCGGGGCGGGGAGCTGTTTTTT. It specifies CASSRGGELFF.

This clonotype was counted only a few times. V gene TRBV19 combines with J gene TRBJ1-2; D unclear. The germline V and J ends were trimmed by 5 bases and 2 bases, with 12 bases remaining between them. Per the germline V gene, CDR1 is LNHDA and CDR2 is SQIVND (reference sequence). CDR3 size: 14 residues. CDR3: CASSRADRNYGYTF. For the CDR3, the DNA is TGTGCCAGTAGTCGCGCAGATAGAAACTATGGCTACACCTTC. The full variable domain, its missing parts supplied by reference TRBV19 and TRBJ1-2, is DGGITQSPKYLFRKEGQNVTLSCEQNLNHDAMYWYRQDPGQGLRLIYYSQIVNDFQKGDIAEGYSVSREKKESFPLTVTSAQKNPTAFYLCASSRADRNYGYTFGSGTRLTVV.

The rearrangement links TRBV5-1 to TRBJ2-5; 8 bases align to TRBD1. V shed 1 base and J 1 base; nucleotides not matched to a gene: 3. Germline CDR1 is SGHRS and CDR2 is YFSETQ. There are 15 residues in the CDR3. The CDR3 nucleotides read TGCGCCAGCAGCTTGCGGGACAGGATCCAAGAGACCCAGTACTTC. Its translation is CASSLRDRIQETQYF.

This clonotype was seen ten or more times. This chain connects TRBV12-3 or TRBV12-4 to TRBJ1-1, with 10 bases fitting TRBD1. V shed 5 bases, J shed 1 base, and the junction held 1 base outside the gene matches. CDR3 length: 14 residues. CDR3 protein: CASSGTGANTEAFF. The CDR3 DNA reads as TGTGCCAGCAGTGGGACAGGGGCGAACACTGAAGCTTTCTTT.

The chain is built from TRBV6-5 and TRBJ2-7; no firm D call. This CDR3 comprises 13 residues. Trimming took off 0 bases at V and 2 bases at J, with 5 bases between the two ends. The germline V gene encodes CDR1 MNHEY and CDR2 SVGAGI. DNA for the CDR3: TGTGCCAGCAGTTACTCGATCACCTACGAGCAGTACTTC. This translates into CASSYSITYEQYF.

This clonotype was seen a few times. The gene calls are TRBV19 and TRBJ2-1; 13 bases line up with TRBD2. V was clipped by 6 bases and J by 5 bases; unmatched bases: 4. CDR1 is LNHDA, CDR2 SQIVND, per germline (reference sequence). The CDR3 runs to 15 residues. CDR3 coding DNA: TGTGCCAGTAGGGGGACTAGCGGGGACGACAATGAGCAGTTCTTC. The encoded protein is CASRGTSGDDNEQFF. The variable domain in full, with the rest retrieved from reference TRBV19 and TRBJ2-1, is DGGITQSPKYLFRKEGQNVTLSCEQNLNHDAMYWYRQDPGQGLRLIYYSQIVNDFQKGDIAEGYSVSREKKESFPLTVTSAQKNPTAFYLCASRGTSGDDNEQFFGPGTRLTVL.

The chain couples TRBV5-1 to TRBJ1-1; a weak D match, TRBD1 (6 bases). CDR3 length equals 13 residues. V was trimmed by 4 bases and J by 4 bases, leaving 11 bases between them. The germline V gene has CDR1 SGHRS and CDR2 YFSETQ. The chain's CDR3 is CASSRRGATEAFF. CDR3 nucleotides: TGCGCCAGCAGCCGAAGGGGGGCCACTGAAGCTTTCTTT.

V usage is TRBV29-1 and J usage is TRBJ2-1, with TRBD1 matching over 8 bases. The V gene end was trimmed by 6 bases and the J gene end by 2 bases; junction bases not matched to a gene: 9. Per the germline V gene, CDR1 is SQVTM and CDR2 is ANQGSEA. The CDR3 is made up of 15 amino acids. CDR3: CSVGQGRLAYNEQFF. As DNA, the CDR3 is TGCAGCGTCGGACAGGGTCGACTGGCCTACAATGAGCAGTTCTTC.